The clone carrying this T cell receptor beta chain came up many times. Its antigen remains unknown. The data stem from a study of identical twins. Study-level findings and limits: With abundant cord blood beta clonotypes, insertions were fewer; memory repertoires showed no such pattern. Monozygotic twin pairs showed more out-of-frame TCR alpha sharing than models estimated.

From the 5' RACE reads, TCRdb called clonotypes with MiXCR, one entry per CDR3 protein. The sample includes roughly 220,000 distinct CDR3 sequences, about 6.7% of them seen just once. The ends were cut back, 7 bases at V and 8 bases at J, with 10 bases in the middle. Germline V gene lookup returns CDR1 SGHRS and CDR2 YFSETQ. The CDR3 contains 11 residues. The data were also submitted as part of a second study, on T cells expressing NK-cell markers. As reported in that work: Of eight sequenced donors, seven were HCMV-seropositive and one HCMV-seronegative.

Sequencing was done on a sample of CD8+ T cells sorted from blood. The clonotype comes from a woman in her late teens or twenties in good health. The gene calls are TRBV5-1 and TRBJ2-4, with D unresolved. The CDR3 nucleotides are TGCGCCAGCCGCCATGAGGACATTCAGTACTTC. As protein: CASRHEDIQYF.